The rows below give T cell receptor beta chains drawn from one sample of a study of T cell changes during pregnancy in multiple sclerosis. Data came from immunoSEQ multiplex PCR; TCRdb stores just in-frame clones and leaves some out. The data show 45,000 or so clones, with 88% seen just once and over 5% held by the top ten. The source material was CD8+ T cells from peripheral blood mononuclear cells, sampled after pregnancy. The receptors shown here come from a female donor in good health, enrolled as a control in a pregnancy study. Each CDR3 is given with its conserved first and last residue.

TRBV11-2	CASSLASGGASTDTQYF
TRBV28	CASSLKGLAGNNEQFF
TRBV5-1	CASSFLGGSSYEQYF
TRBV28	CASSLPVTPEKLFF
TRBV10-3	CAISDSDRHYGYTF
TRBV28	CASRNSHRGHQPQHF
TRBV7-9	CATNHAPSEVYSGNTIYF
TRBV6-6	CASRREAPLHF
TRBV11-2	CASSLAGETHDTQYF
TRBV6-6	CASRAGTGYNEQFF
TRBV9	CASSVDAGATGELFF
TRBV5-4	CASSLAVAGIYEQYF
TRBV10-3	CAMGRESYEQYF
TRBV5-4	CASSPSGQASYNEQFF
TRBV11-2	CASSLFGSSYEQYF
TRBV4-3	CASSLVDRGQYEQYF
TRBV4-3	CASSQTGNTEAFF
TRBV6-1	CASSKRGVTEAFF